This TCR beta chain was sequenced during a study of blood T cell repertoires in COVID-19. Study background: The cDNA or gDNA used as material had been derived from T cells, B-cell-depleted T cells, or PBMCs.

The germline CDR1 and CDR2 sequences are SQVTM and ANQGSEA. This CDR3 contains 16 residues. V was trimmed by 6 bases and J by 1 base, leaving 19 bases between them. Original methodology: It was from reference gene primer amplification that nucleated cell counts were estimated. Generated by immunoSEQ multiplex PCR, the TCRdb table keeps only in-frame clones and is missing some. V and J calls and clone size follow that table, whereas D and trimming were derived from the DNA. The table includes 260,000 or so clones, 88% detected once. Clinical history reported by participants formed the basis on which cohorts were assigned.

The TCR sequence derives from a woman aged 35 to 49 with acute COVID-19. This sequence joins TRBV29-1 and TRBJ1-5, with D maybe TRBD1 (6 bases). Sequenced input: PBMCs or T cells enriched from blood (not recorded which). The CDR3 here is CSVRAGAGRSNQPQHF. In DNA form, the CDR3 reads TGCAGCGTCCGAGCGGGGGCAGGGCGAAGCAATCAGCCCCAGCATTTT. Filled out from reference TRBV29-1 and TRBJ1-5, the complete variable domain reads SAVISQKPSRDICQRGTSLTIQCQVDSQVTMMFWYRQQPGQSLTLIATANQGSEATYESGFVIDKFPISRPNLTFSTLTVSNMSPEDSSIYLCSVRAGAGRSNQPQHFGDGTRLSIL.